This section outlines one T cell receptor (beta chain) sequence together with its context. Its antigen is unknown. Sequencing used immunoSEQ version 4 in survey mode. The method was immunoSEQ multiplex PCR; TCRdb's version includes in-frame clones alone and lacks a portion of them. The table lists tens of thousands of clones, approximately 75% of them singletons. These data are taken from a study of persistence of HIV-infected CD4 T cells. An overlapping HIV-1 Gag peptide pool stimulated these cells at about 1 ug/peptide/mL. CD40L-negative CD69-negative CD45RO-high memory CD4+ T cells were sorted as populations depleted of antigen-responding cells. Suppressive ART was started during chronic HIV-1 infection in these adults. V lost 0 bases, J lost 7 bases, and 4 bases stayed unmatched. The CDR3 is 15 residues long. Germline CDR1 reads SGHNT; CDR2 reads YYREEE (reference sequence).

The starting material was CD4+ T cells sorted from PBMCs after approximately 19-hour stimulation, obtained from a patient who received antiretroviral therapy. The sequence came from an adult man with HIV who was CMV-seropositive. The chain combines TRBV5-4 with TRBJ1-6; 7 nucleotides line up with TRBD1. CDR3 in amino acids: CASSLDRGGNSPLHF. As DNA, the CDR3 is TGTGCCAGCAGCTTGGACAGGGGAGGCAATTCACCCCTCCACTTT.